This T cell receptor (beta chain) was identified in a study of immune evolution from preneoplasia to lung adenocarcinoma. As concerns this clone: Its antigen is unknown.

Study-level findings and limits: Normal lung had the highest top T cell clone frequencies. Later-stage lesions seemingly showed higher T cell density and diversity than normal lung.

Deletions cut 5 bases from V and 1 base from J, with 14 bases between. Germline lookup yields CDR1 SGHNT and CDR2 YENEEA. This CDR3 contains 15 residues. Only in-frame clones appear in the TCRdb table, and some are missing; sequencing was by immunoSEQ multiplex PCR. The sample lists about 1,600 clones, roughly a fifth occurring once. The sample was FFPE invasive lung adenocarcinoma tissue. The chain has TRBV11-3 and TRBJ1-1, with D possibly being TRBD1 (6 bases). This clonotype was obtained from a person aged 45-69 years with lung adenocarcinoma. The CDR3 DNA reads TGTGCCAGCAGCCGAGAGGGACACACGAACACTGAAGCTTTCTTT. As protein: CASSREGHTNTEAFF.